A single sample is the source of the 7 T cell receptor beta chains below, sequenced in a study of control samples from healthy donors and cancer patients. Libraries were prepared by immunoSEQ multiplex PCR; TCRdb keeps only in-frame clonotypes and omits some of them. The top ten clones hold roughly an eighth of a sample with tens of thousands of clones, 87% of them seen once. Specimen: PBMCs. These receptors all come from a woman aged 55-69 years with lung cancer.

This chain joins TRBV7-9 and TRBJ1-4; possible D gene TRBD1, 5 bases. Germline CDR1 reads SEHNR; CDR2 reads FQNEAQ (reference sequence). The CDR3 spans 15 residues. The V end was cut by 5 bases, the J end by 8 bases, with 18 bases between. CDR3: CASSPAGGYGEKLFF. The CDR3 region has the DNA TGTGCCAGCAGCCCGGCTGGGGGGTATGGGGAAAAACTGTTTTTT.

This chain joins TRBV24-1 and TRBJ2-2; D is perhaps TRBD1 (5 bases). V was shortened by 1 base and J by 6 bases, with 14 bases between the two germline ends. From germline, CDR1 is KGHDR and CDR2 SFDVKD. The CDR3 spans 16 residues. CDR3 protein: CATSDFRQPNAGELFF. The DNA for the CDR3 is TGTGCCACCAGTGATTTTAGACAGCCCAATGCCGGGGAGCTGTTTTTT.

The rearrangement links TRBV10-1 to TRBJ2-7; a weak D match, TRBD2 (6 bases). Between the trimmed V and J ends, which lost 2 bases and 3 bases, there was a span of 14 bases. This CDR3 has 15 amino acids. From germline, CDR1 is WNHNN and CDR2 SYGVQD (reference sequence). DNA for the CDR3: TGCGCCAGCAGTGAGAATAGCGGAGCCGTCTACGAGCAGTACTTC. It specifies CASSENSGAVYEQYF.

As for this clone: A junction end diverges from the germline sequence, so it may reflect a read error. The V and J genes are TRBV5-1 and TRBJ1-2; D possibly corresponds to TRBD1 (5 bases). This CDR3 region has 13 residues. The V gene's germline CDR1 is SGHRS and CDR2 YFSETQ. CDR3 protein: CASSFLGDYGYIF. The CDR3 DNA is TGCGCCAGCAGCTTTCTGGGGGACTATGGCTACATCTTC.

The genes are TRBV6-5 and TRBJ2-7; D is uncertain. Between the trimmed V and J ends, which lost 5 bases and 0 bases, there was a span of 14 bases. Germline assignment: CDR1 MNHEY and CDR2 SVGAGI. This CDR3 is 15 amino acids long. The chain's CDR3 is CASSTLTAISYEQYF. The CDR3 DNA reads TGTGCCAGCAGTACCTTGACTGCCATCTCCTACGAGCAGTACTTC.

V usage is TRBV18 and J usage is TRBJ2-3; 9 nucleotides align to TRBD1. The length of the CDR3 is 15 residues. The V gene end was trimmed by 0 bases and the J gene end by 5 bases; junction bases not matched to a gene: 3. CDR1 is KGHSH, CDR2 LQKENI, per germline. CDR3 protein: CASSPPTGGQDTQYF. Written as DNA, the CDR3 is TGTGCCAGCTCACCACCGACAGGGGGTCAAGATACGCAGTATTTT.

The chain uses TRBV27 and TRBJ2-3; D not certain. This CDR3 contains 16 residues. Trimming shortened V by 2 bases and J by 4 bases, and 16 bases separated the two germline ends. Germline CDR1 and CDR2: MNHEY and SMNVEV (reference sequence). In nucleotides, the CDR3 is TGTGCCAGCAGTTTAGGATTCCCTCCCTCTCCAGATACGCAGTATTTT. As protein: CASSLGFPPSPDTQYF.